The text below deals with one TCR beta chain. This clone was recorded only once. Its cognate antigen has yet to be identified. It has no much larger one-base neighbor in the sample; base qualities were not kept. The data derive from a study of blood T cell repertoires in COVID-19 (dated by TCRdb to 2020 to 2022). For the study in its entirety: Samples covering the acute and convalescent phases of COVID-19 were provided by collaborators in the United States, Italy and Spain. The prospective study material was composed of cDNA or gDNA derived from T cells, B-cell-depleted T cells, or PBMCs. Where available, HLA class I and class II types were obtained from metadata supplied by the sample provider rather than from assay-based typing. The repertoires were made available in a free public database intended to serve as a resource for research on the immune response to SARS-CoV-2. Subjects who had been exposed to COVID-19, were actively infected with it, or had recovered from it provided the deeply sampled blood TCRbeta repertoires that made up the dataset. The sample metadata nearly always contained a de-identified subject ID, COVID-19 status, age in years and sex. The samples were drawn from two sources: the first 160 participants of the ongoing ImmuneRACE study, and 950 to 1,500 subjects contributed by 6 global collaborators.

One collaborating source in Seattle enrolled patients while the patients were actively infected and followed the patients over time throughout the course of disease. Collaborating institutions collected whole blood in K2EDTA tubes following their own protocols. For TCRbeta analysis, collaborator samples were shipped as frozen whole blood, as isolated PBMCs, or as DNA extracted from either sample type. For this chain, trimming is 4 bases at the V end and 0 bases at the J end, and the number of junction bases without a gene match is 6. The CDR3 starts with the cysteine, ends with the phenylalanine, and has 15 residues. Solely the CDR3 DNA is kept, with 45 bases framed from the first base. The germline V gene supplies CDR1 SGHRS and CDR2 YFSETQ. TCRbeta CDR3 regions were amplified from genomic DNA using the immunoSEQ Assay, a bias-controlled multiplex PCR. Regarding the original processing steps: The number of nucleated cells in each sample was estimated from the amplification of reference gene primers within the assay. To quantify the absolute abundance of each unique TCRbeta CDR3 rearrangement, sequence reads were collapsed and filtered. For each sample, productive Simpson clonality was calculated by taking the square root of Simpson's diversity index across productive rearrangements. The clones in this table, taken by TCRdb from immuneACCESS, are in-frame only. Not every clone is retained; where verified, under half of the shortfall comes from an unresolved V gene, and the cause of the rest is unknown. V, J and clone size derive from that table, while D and trimming were established from the DNA sequence. In this sample the table shows about 220,000 clones, roughly 85% of which occur a single time. Of the sample, about 2.5% falls within the top ten clones.

The investigation overall reported the following: The quantity of clinical and demographic metadata differed by source and by participant and was supplied without curation.

The sequence joins TRBV5-1 to TRBJ1-2, and TRBD1 matches 7 of the central bases. This receptor was obtained from a woman between 70 and 85 years old with COVID-19, enrolled during active disease. The specimen was peripheral blood. CDR3 loop: CASSPRDRTNYGYTF. The sequence in DNA is TGCGCCAGCAGCCCTCGGGACAGAACTAACTATGGCTACACCTTC.